The rows below give T cell receptor beta chains drawn from one sample of a study of blood T cell repertoires in COVID-19. Data came from immunoSEQ multiplex PCR; TCRdb stores just in-frame clones and leaves some out. The sample lists about 280,000 clones; over 85% were seen once. Source material: peripheral blood. Receptors were obtained from a woman under 40 with COVID-19, enrolled during active disease. Each CDR3 is given with its conserved first and last residue. A D gene is named only where the DNA matches it firmly. Clone size is stated in some rows and not others, as once, few, many or a class when expanded.

V: TRBV9
size: .
J: TRBJ1-3
D: TRBD1
DNA: TGTGCCAGCAGCCTGAGGACAGGGGGGGACTCTGGAAACACCATATATTTT
CDR3: CASSLRTGGDSGNTIYF

V: TRBV3-1/TRBV3-2
size: .
J: TRBJ2-1
D: TRBD2
DNA: TGTGCCAGCAGTATAGGACTAGCGGGATACAATGAGCAGTTCTTC
CDR3: CASSIGLAGYNEQFF

V: TRBV27
size: .
J: TRBJ1-2
D: TRBD1
DNA: TGTGCCAGCAGGTCCGGGACAGGGGGCCGGCGTGGCTACACCTTC
CDR3: CASRSGTGGRRGYTF

V: TRBV5-1
size: few
J: TRBJ1-2
D: TRBD1
DNA: TGCGCCAGCAGCAGCGTTACAGGGGGCGCGGTTGGTGGCTACACCTTC
CDR3: CASSSVTGGAVGGYTF

V: TRBV3-1/TRBV3-2
size: .
J: TRBJ1-3
D: .
DNA: TGTGCCAGCAGCCAATTAACAAACTCTGGAAACACCATATATTTT
CDR3: CASSQLTNSGNTIYF

V: TRBV19
size: .
J: TRBJ1-2
D: TRBD1
DNA: TGTGCCACCACTCCAACACAGGGGCTTTTACCACTAAACTATGGCTACACCTTC
CDR3: CATTPTQGLLPLNYGYTF

V: TRBV12-3/TRBV12-4
size: .
J: TRBJ1-5
D: .
DNA: TGTGCCAGCAGTTTTAGGTCGGGGCAGCCCCAGCATTTT
CDR3: CASSFRSGQPQHF

V: TRBV4-1
size: .
J: TRBJ1-5
D: TRBD1
DNA: TGCGCCAGCAGCCAAGATACGACAGGGGGGTTGCCCCAGCATTTT
CDR3: CASSQDTTGGLPQHF

V: TRBV7-8
size: .
J: TRBJ2-2
D: TRBD2
DNA: TGTGCCAGCAGCACTAGCGTAAACACCGGGGAGCTGTTTTTT
CDR3: CASSTSVNTGELFF

V: TRBV20-1
size: .
J: TRBJ2-1
D: TRBD2
DNA: TGCAGTGCTAGTAGCGCTAGCGGGATAAAGTCCTACAATGAGCAGTTCTTC
CDR3: CSASSASGIKSYNEQFF

V: TRBV18
size: .
J: TRBJ1-4
D: .
DNA: TGTGCCAGCTCACAAGTCTACCAGGGGATTGCAACTAATGAAAAACTGTTTTTT
CDR3: CASSQVYQGIATNEKLFF

V: TRBV27
size: medium-sized
J: TRBJ2-7
D: .
DNA: TGTGCCAGCAGCCCGGGCGGGTACGAGCAGTACTTC
CDR3: CASSPGGYEQYF

V: TRBV5-8
size: .
J: TRBJ2-7
D: .
DNA: TGTGCCAGCAGCTTGGGACACTCCTACGAGCAGTACTTC
CDR3: CASSLGHSYEQYF

V: TRBV5-5
size: .
J: TRBJ1-2
D: TRBD1
DNA: TGTGCCAGCAGCTCCCAGGGGGCGCTCGGCTACACCTTC
CDR3: CASSSQGALGYTF

V: TRBV11-2
size: .
J: TRBJ2-1
D: .
DNA: .
CDR3: CASSLFAEGNPFF

V: TRBV6-5
size: .
J: TRBJ2-1
D: .
DNA: TGTGCCAGCAGTTACTCCAGTTACAATGAGCAGTTCTTC
CDR3: CASSYSSYNEQFF

V: TRBV3-1/TRBV3-2
size: .
J: TRBJ2-1
D: .
DNA: TGTGCCAGCAGCTCCACACGGGGGTACAATGAGCAGTTCTTC
CDR3: CASSSTRGYNEQFF

V: TRBV21-1
size: .
J: TRBJ1-4
D: .
DNA: TGTGCCAGCGTTGACTCCGATGAAAAACTGTTTTTT
CDR3: CASVDSDEKLFF

V: TRBV7-9
size: .
J: TRBJ2-7
D: .
DNA: TGTGCCAGCAGCCACGTCGGGTTCGACGAGCAGTACTTC
CDR3: CASSHVGFDEQYF

V: TRBV27
size: .
J: TRBJ1-1
D: TRBD1
DNA: TGTGCCACCGTCCGGCGGACAGGGGACAACACTGAAGCTTTCTTT
CDR3: CATVRRTGDNTEAFF

V: TRBV2
size: .
J: TRBJ1-1
D: .
DNA: TGTGCCAGCAGTGAAATAGGGGGCACTGAAGCTTTCTTT
CDR3: CASSEIGGTEAFF

V: TRBV9
size: .
J: TRBJ1-5
D: TRBD1
DNA: TGTGCCAGCAGCGTCCAGGGGGCGCGTGGGCAGCCCCAGCATTTT
CDR3: CASSVQGARGQPQHF

V: TRBV18
size: few
J: TRBJ2-7
D: .
DNA: TGTGCCAGCTCACCACGAAGAGAGCTACCGTACGAGCAGTACTTC
CDR3: CASSPRRELPYEQYF

V: TRBV7-2
size: .
J: TRBJ1-1
D: .
DNA: TGTGCCAGCAGCTTAGACCCAGGGGTGAACACTGAAGCTTTCTTT
CDR3: CASSLDPGVNTEAFF

V: TRBV4-1
size: .
J: TRBJ2-1
D: TRBD2
DNA: TGCGCCAGCAGCCACCCGCGGGGGGGGTGGTACAATGAGCAGTTCTTC
CDR3: CASSHPRGGWYNEQFF

V: TRBV19
size: .
J: TRBJ2-1
D: TRBD2
DNA: TGTGCCAGTACCCCGACTAGCTCTGGGTACAATGAGCAGTTCTTC
CDR3: CASTPTSSGYNEQFF

V: TRBV5-1
size: .
J: TRBJ2-5
D: .
DNA: TGCGCCAGCAGCTTGAGGTTGGGGGCCCGGGAAGAGACCCAGTACTTC
CDR3: CASSLRLGAREETQYF

V: TRBV7-2
size: .
J: TRBJ2-2
D: .
DNA: TGTGCCAGCAGTCGAGACTGGAACACCGGGGAGCTGTTTTTT
CDR3: CASSRDWNTGELFF